The source of this TCR beta chain is a study of blood T cell repertoires in COVID-19. Study at large: Italy, Spain and the United States were the sources of the convalescent and acute COVID-19 samples. PBMCs, B-cell-depleted T cells, or T cells were the source of the cDNA or gDNA that made up the material.

Per the original methods: Amplification of reference gene primers provided the estimated nucleated cell counts. Only in-frame clones appear in the TCRdb table, and some are missing; sequencing was by immunoSEQ multiplex PCR. V, J and clone size derive from that table, while D and trimming were established from the DNA sequence. The table includes a few hundred thousand clones, about 82% detected once. The sequencing sample was made of peripheral blood. The clonotype comes from an elderly man with acute or convalescent COVID-19.

CDR3 in DNA: TGTGCCAGCTCACCACTGGAGAGGGGGCATGGAAACACCATATATTTT. Protein sequence: CASSPLERGHGNTIYF. The V call is TRBV18, the J call TRBJ1-3; 7 nucleotides agree with TRBD1. Looked up from germline, CDR1 is KGHSH and CDR2 is LQKENI. Trimming cost V 1 base and J 3 bases; bases outside gene matches: 6. The CDR3 consists of 16 residues. The variable domain in full, with the rest retrieved from reference TRBV18 and TRBJ1-3, is NAGVMQNPRHLVRRRGQEARLRCSPMKGHSHVYWYRQLPEEGLKFMVYLQKENIIDESGMPKERFSAEFPKEGPSILRIQQVVRGDSAAYFCASSPLERGHGNTIYFGEGSWLTVV.